The 8 T cell receptor beta chains reported below all come from one sample, sequenced in a study of blood T cell repertoires in COVID-19. Sequencing used immunoSEQ multiplex PCR; TCRdb keeps in-frame clones, though not all of them. The repertoire includes just over 60,000 clones, around 83% of them detected once, and about a fifth sits in the top ten. The sequenced sample consisted of peripheral blood. The source is a man aged 25-45 years with COVID-19, enrolled during active disease.

This chain uses TRBV29-1 with TRBJ2-7; the match to TRBD1 covers 7 bases. Germline V gene sequence: CDR1 SQVTM, CDR2 ANQGSEA. Trimming cost V 7 bases and J 7 bases; bases outside gene matches: 16. CDR3 length: 14 amino acids. This chain's CDR3 is CSASPGTVGREQYF. The CDR3, as DNA: TGCAGCGCCTCCCCCGGGACAGTGGGTCGGGAGCAGTACTTC.

This clone has more than one count but fewer than ten. The V gene is TRBV30, the J gene TRBJ2-7; TRBD2 agrees at 8 bases. Germline lookup yields CDR1 GTSNPN and CDR2 SVGIG (reference sequence). The ends lost 2 bases at V and 3 bases at J; junction bases unmatched: 6. The CDR3 has 14 amino acids. Here the CDR3 reads CAWSLAGLFYEQYF. Written as DNA, the CDR3 is TGTGCCTGGAGTCTAGCGGGCCTCTTCTACGAGCAGTACTTC.

The chain couples TRBV6-5 to TRBJ2-7, with 9 positions matching TRBD1. Germline V gene lookup returns CDR1 MNHEY and CDR2 SVGAGI. CDR3 length equals 14 residues. Trimming took 4 bases from V and 5 from J; bases not matched to a gene: 6. The chain's CDR3 is CASSSWDREDEQYF. DNA for the CDR3: TGTGCCAGCAGTTCCTGGGACAGGGAAGACGAGCAGTACTTC.

The chain links TRBV2 to TRBJ1-4; 8 positions agree with TRBD1. V dropped 10 bases and J dropped 4; count of bases not matched to a gene: 8. Germline lookup yields CDR1 SNHLY and CDR2 FYNNEI. The CDR3 loop spans 14 amino acids. The CDR3 DNA is TGTGCCACCAGCAGGACAGGGCTTAATGAAAAACTGTTTTTT. Residues: CATSRTGLNEKLFF. Full variable domain (rest looked up from reference TRBV2 and TRBJ1-4): EPEVTQTPSHQVTQMGQEVILRCVPISNHLYFYWYRQILGQKVEFLVSFYNNEISEKSEIFDDQFSVERPDGSNFTLKIRSTKLEDSAMYFCATSRTGLNEKLFFGSGTQLSVL.

This chain uses TRBV10-3 with TRBJ2-7; D may be TRBD1 (6 bases). V was shortened by 0 bases and J by 0 bases, with 15 bases between the two germline ends. The CDR3 extends over 17 amino acids. CDR1 is ENHRY and CDR2 is SYGVKD in the germline V gene. The DNA of the CDR3 is TGTGCCATCAGTGAGTCCTCATCAGGGGTTAGCTCCTACGAGCAGTACTTC. Encoded protein: CAISESSSGVSSYEQYF.

The chain recombines TRBV7-8 with TRBJ2-2; 9 nucleotides align to TRBD2. There are 15 residues in the CDR3. J gave up 3 bases and V 2 bases, and 1 base lay outside the gene matches. Germline values: CDR1 SGHVS, CDR2 FQNEAQ. The DNA for the CDR3 is TGTGCCAGCAGCTTAATAGCGGGGGACACCGGGGAGCTGTTTTTT. This gives the protein CASSLIAGDTGELFF.

A few counts support this clone. V and J are TRBV5-1 and TRBJ2-2; TRBD2 matches 8 bases. Germline V CDR1 and CDR2: SGHRS, YFSETQ. The CDR3 loop spans 17 amino acids. J gave up 1 base and V 0 bases, and 5 bases lay outside the gene matches. In DNA, the CDR3 is TGCGCCAGCAGCTTGGCCACAGCGGGGGTGAACACCGGGGAGCTGTTTTTT. Translating gives CASSLATAGVNTGELFF.

The gene calls are TRBV4-2 and TRBJ2-5, with TRBD1 matching 8 bases. Looked up from germline, CDR1 is LGHNA and CDR2 is YNFKEQ. The CDR3 is 15 amino acids. V dropped 2 bases and J dropped 1; count of bases not matched to a gene: 3. CDR3: CASSQLGQGQETQYF. The CDR3 nucleotides are TGTGCCAGCAGCCAATTAGGACAGGGCCAAGAGACCCAGTACTTC.